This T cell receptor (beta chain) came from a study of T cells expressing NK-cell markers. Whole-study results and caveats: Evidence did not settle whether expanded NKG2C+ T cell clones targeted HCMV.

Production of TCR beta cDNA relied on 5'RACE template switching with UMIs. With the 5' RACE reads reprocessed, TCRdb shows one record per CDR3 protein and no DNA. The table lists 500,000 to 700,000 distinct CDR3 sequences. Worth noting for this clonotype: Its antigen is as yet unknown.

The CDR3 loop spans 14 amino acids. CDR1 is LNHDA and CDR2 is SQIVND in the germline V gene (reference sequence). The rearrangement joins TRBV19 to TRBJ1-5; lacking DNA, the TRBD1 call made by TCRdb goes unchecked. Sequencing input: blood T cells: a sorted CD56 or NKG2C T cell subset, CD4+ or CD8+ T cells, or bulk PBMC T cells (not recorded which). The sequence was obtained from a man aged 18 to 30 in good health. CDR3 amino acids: CASSDRQGLRPQHF.